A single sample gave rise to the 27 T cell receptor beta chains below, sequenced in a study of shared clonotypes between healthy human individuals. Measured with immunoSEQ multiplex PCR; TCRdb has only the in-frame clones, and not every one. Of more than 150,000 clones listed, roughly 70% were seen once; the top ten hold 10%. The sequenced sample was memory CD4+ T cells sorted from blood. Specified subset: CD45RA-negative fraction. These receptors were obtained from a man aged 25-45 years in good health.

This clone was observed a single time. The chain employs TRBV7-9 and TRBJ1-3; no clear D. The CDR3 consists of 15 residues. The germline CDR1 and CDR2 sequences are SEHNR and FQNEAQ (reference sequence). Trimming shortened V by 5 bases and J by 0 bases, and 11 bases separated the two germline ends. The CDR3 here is CASSGGVYSGNTIYF. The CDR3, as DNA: TGTGCCAGCAGCGGCGGAGTCTACTCTGGAAACACCATATATTTT.

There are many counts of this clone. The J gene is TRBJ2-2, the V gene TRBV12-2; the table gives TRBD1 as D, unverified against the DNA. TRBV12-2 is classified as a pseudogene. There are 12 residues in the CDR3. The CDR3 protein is CASRHPGGELFF. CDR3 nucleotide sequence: TGTGCAAGTCGCCACCCAGGCGGGGAGCTGTTTTTT.

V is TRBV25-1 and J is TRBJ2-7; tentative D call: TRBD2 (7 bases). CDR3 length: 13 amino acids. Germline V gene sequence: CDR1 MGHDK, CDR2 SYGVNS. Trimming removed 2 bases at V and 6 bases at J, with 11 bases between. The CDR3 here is CASSEGRGGEQYF. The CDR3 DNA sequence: TGTGCCAGCAGTGAAGGGAGGGGGGGCGAGCAGTACTTC.

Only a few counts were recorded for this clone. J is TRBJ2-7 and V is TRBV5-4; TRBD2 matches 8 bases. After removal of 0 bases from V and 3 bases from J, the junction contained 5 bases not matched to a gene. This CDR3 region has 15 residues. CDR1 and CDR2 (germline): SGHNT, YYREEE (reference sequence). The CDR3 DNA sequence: TGTGCCAGCAGCTTGGGTGTGCGGGGGGACTACGAGCAGTACTTC. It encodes CASSLGVRGDYEQYF.

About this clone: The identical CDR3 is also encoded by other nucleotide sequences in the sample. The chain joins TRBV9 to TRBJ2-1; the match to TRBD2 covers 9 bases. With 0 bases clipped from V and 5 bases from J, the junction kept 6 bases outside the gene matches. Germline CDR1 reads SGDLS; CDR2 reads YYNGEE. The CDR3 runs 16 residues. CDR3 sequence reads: CASSVGPAGGDNEQFF. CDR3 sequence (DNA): TGTGCCAGCAGCGTAGGTCCAGCGGGGGGAGACAATGAGCAGTTCTTC.

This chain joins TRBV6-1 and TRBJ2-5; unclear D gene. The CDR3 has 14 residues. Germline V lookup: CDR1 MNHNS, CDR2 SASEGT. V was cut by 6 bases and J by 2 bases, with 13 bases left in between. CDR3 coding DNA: TGTGCCAGCAGCCTCTTTAGTTTACAAGAGACCCAGTACTTC. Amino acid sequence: CASSLFSLQETQYF.

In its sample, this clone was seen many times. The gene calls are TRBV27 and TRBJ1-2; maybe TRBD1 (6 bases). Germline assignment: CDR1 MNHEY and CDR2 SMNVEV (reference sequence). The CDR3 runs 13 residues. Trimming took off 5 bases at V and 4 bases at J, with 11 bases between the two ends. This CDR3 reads CASSRGQIYGYTF. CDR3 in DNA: TGTGCCAGCAGTCGCGGACAGATCTATGGCTACACCTTC.

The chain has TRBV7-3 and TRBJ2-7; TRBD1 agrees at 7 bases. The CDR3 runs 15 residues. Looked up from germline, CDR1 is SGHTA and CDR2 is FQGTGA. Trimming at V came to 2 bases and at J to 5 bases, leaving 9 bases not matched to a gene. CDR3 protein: CASSLAQGLSHEQYF. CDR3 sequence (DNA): TGTGCCAGCAGCTTAGCACAGGGGTTGTCCCACGAGCAGTACTTC.

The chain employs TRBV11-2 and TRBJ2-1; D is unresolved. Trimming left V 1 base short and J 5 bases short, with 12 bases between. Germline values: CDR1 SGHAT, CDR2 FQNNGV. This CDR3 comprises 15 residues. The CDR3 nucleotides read TGTGCCAGCAGCTTAGGTAGGAGCTGGGACAATGAGCAGTTCTTC. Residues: CASSLGRSWDNEQFF.

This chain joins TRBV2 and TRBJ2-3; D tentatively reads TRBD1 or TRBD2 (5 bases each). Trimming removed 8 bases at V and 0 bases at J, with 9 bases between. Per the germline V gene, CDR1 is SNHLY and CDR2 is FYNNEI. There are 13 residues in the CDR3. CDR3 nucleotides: TGTGCCAGCCGAGGGGCTAGCACAGATACGCAGTATTTT. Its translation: CASRGASTDTQYF.

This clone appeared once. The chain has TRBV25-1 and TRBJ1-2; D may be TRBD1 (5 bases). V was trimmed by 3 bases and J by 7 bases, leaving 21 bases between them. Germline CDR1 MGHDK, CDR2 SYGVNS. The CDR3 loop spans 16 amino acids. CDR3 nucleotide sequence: TGTGCCAGCAGTGATGCAACCCTGGCCAGGGTAGGTGGCTACACCTTC. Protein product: CASSDATLARVGGYTF.

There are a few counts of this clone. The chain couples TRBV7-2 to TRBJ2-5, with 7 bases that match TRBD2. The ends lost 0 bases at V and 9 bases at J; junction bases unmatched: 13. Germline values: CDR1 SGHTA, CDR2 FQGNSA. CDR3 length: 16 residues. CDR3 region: CASSLAGGTNKRPQYF. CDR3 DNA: TGTGCCAGCAGCTTAGCGGGAGGGACCAACAAGAGACCCCAGTACTTC.

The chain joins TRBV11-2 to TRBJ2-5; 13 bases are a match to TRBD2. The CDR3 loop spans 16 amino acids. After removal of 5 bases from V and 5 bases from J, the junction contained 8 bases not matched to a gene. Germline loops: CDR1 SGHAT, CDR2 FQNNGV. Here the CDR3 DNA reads TGTGCCAGCAGCGCGACTAGCGGGAGGTCCGGGGAGACCCAGTACTTC. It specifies CASSATSGRSGETQYF.

In DNA, the CDR3 is TGCGCCAGCAGCTACACGCTTATAAATCAGCCCCAGCATTTT. This codes for CASSYTLINQPQHF. This chain links TRBV4-3 with TRBJ1-5; the D is unclear. Germline V gives CDR1 LGHNA, CDR2 YSLEER. The CDR3 runs to 14 residues. Trimming cost V 5 bases and J 4 bases, with 12 bases left between them.

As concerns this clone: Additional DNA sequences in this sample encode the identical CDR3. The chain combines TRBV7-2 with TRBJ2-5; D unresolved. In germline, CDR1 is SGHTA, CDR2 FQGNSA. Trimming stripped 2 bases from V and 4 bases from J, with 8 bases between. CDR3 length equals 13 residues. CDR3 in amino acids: CASSLSLGETQYF. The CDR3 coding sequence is TGTGCCAGCAGCTTAAGTTTGGGAGAGACCCAGTACTTC. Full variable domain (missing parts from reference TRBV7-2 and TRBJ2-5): GAGVSQSPSNKVTEKGKDVELRCDPISGHTALYWYRQSLGQGLEFLIYFQGNSAPDKSGLPSDRFSAERTGGSVSTLTIQRTQQEDSAVYLCASSLSLGETQYFGPGTRLLVL.

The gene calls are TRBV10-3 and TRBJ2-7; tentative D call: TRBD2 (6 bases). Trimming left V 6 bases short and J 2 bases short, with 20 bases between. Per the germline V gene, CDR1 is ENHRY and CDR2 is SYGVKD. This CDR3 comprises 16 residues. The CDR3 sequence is CAISPRGGPSPYEQYF. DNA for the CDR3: TGTGCCATCAGCCCTCGGGGAGGACCATCGCCCTACGAGCAGTACTTC.

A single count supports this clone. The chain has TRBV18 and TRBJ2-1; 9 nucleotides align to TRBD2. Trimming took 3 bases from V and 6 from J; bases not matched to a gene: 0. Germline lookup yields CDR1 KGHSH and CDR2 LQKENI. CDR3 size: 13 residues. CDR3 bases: TGTGCCAGCTCACCGGGACTAGCCAATGAGCAGTTCTTC. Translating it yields CASSPGLANEQFF.

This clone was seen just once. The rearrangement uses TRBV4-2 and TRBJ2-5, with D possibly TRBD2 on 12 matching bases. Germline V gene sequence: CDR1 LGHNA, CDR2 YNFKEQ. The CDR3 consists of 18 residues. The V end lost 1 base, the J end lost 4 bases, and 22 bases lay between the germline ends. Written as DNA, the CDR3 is TGTGCCAGCAGCCAAGGAGGGACAGGGGGACTAGCGGGAGAGACCCAGTACTTC. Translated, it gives CASSQGGTGGLAGETQYF.

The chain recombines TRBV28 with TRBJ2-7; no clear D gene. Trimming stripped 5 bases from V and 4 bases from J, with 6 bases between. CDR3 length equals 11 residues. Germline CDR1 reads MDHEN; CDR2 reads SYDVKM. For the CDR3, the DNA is TGTGCCAGCAGTGGATTTTACGAGCAGTACTTC. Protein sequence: CASSGFYEQYF. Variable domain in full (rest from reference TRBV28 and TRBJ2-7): DVKVTQSSRYLVKRTGEKVFLECVQDMDHENMFWYRQDPGLGLRLIYFSYDVKMKEKGDIPEGYSVSREKKERFSLILESASTNQTSMYLCASSGFYEQYFGPGTRLTVT.

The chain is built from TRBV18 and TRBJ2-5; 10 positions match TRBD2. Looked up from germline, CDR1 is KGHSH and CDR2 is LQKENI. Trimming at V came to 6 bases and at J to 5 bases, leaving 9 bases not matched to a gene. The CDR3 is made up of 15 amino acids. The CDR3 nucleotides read TGTGCCAGCTCTCGCGGGACTAGCGTCGGGGAGACCCAGTACTTC. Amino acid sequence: CASSRGTSVGETQYF.

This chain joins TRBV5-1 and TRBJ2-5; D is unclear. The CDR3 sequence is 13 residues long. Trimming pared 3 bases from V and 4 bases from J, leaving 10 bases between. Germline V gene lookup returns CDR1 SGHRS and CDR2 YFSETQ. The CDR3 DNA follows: TGCGCCAGCAGCTGGAGTCCAGGAGAGACCCAGTACTTC. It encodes CASSWSPGETQYF.

The CDR3 sequence: CASSQQSSYEQYF. The CDR3 bases are TGTGCCAGCAGCCAACAGAGCTCCTACGAGCAGTACTTC. The V call is TRBV7-9, the J call TRBJ2-7, with unresolved D. V lost 5 bases and J lost 0, with 8 bases in between. Looked up from germline, CDR1 is SEHNR and CDR2 is FQNEAQ (reference sequence). This CDR3 region has 13 residues.

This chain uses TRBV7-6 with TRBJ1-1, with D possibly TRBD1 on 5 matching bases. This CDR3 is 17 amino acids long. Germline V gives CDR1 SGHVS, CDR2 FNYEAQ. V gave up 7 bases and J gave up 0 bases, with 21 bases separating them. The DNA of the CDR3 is TGTGCCAGCACAAGACTAGGGGTTGGGGCCATGAACACTGAAGCTTTCTTT. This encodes CASTRLGVGAMNTEAFF.

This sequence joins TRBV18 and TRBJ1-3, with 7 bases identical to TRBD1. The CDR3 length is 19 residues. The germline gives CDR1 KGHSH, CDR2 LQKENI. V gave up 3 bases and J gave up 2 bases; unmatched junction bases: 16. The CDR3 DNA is TGTGCCAGCTCACCCCCCGGGACAGTGCCCTTTGTGGCTGGAAACACCATATATTTT. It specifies CASSPPGTVPFVAGNTIYF. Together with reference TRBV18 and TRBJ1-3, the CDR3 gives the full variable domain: NAGVMQNPRHLVRRRGQEARLRCSPMKGHSHVYWYRQLPEEGLKFMVYLQKENIIDESGMPKERFSAEFPKEGPSILRIQQVVRGDSAAYFCASSPPGTVPFVAGNTIYFGEGSWLTVV.

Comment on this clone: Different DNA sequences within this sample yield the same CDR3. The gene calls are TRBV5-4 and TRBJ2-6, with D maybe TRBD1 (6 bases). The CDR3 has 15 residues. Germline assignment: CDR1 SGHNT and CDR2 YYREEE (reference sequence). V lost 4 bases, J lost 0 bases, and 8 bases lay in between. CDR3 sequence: CASSRQVSGANVLTF. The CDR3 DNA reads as TGTGCCAGCAGCCGACAGGTCTCTGGGGCCAACGTCCTGACTTTC.

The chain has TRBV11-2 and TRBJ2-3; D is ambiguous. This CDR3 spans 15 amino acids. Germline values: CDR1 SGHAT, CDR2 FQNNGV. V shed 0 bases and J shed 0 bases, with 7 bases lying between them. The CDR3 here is CASSLDGSSTDTQYF. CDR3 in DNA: TGTGCCAGCAGCTTAGATGGATCCAGCACAGATACGCAGTATTTT.

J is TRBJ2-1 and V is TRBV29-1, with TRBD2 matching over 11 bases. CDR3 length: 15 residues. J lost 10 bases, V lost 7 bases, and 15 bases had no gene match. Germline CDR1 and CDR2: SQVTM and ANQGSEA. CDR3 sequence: CSAASGSGRVWEQFF. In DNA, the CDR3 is TGCAGCGCCGCCTCGGGTAGCGGGAGGGTATGGGAGCAGTTCTTC.